This note documents a single TCR beta chain sequence. Its antigen is undetermined. V was clipped by 1 base and J by 8 bases, with 12 bases between them. Germline values: CDR1 SGHVS, CDR2 FNYEAQ. The CDR3 length is 14 residues. The data stem from a study of CD4+ T cells in melanoma. Sequencing was performed with immunoSEQ multiplex PCR; in TCRdb, only in-frame clones are kept and a portion is missing. There are 20,000 or so clones in the sample; over 70% occur only once, and 5% to 5.5% lies in the top ten. Study-level findings and limits: A reported correlation linked neoantigen-specific CD4+ T cells to CD8+, macrophage and B cell function. Neoantigen-specific CD4+ T cells in melanoma reportedly had diverse differentiation states.

Sequencing was performed on cells from a culture (not recorded whether cultured in vitro). The sequence was obtained from a human donor with melanoma. The chain recombines TRBV7-6 with TRBJ2-1; D may be TRBD1 (6 bases). In DNA, the CDR3 is TGTGCCAGCAGCTTAGTCGTCCCAGGGGATGAGCAGTTCTTC. This translates into CASSLVVPGDEQFF.